This entry lists 21 T cell receptor beta chains sequenced from one sample in a study of T cell responses to AZD1222 COVID-19 vaccine (dated by TCRdb to the early 2020s). The library was built by means of the immunoSEQ multiplex PCR assay. TCRdb provides this immuneACCESS table in a form limited to in-frame rearrangements. Some clones are lacking; in checked studies, under half of them reflect an unresolved V gene, and why the rest are absent is not known. Here the sample has about 170,000 clones; roughly 89% occur a single time. The ten largest clones add up to less than 1.3% of the sample. What the time point label conveys for this sample: about 28 days (+/-7) after the second vaccine dose. The sequences come from peripheral blood, collected 28 days after the second AZD1222 dose. All receptors derive from an adult who received the AZD1222 COVID-19 vaccine.

Points on this clone: The sample carries other DNA sequences with the same CDR3. This chain joins TRBV5-1 and TRBJ2-7; no clear D. V was pared by 3 bases and J by 4 bases, with 8 bases between. This CDR3 region has 12 residues. Germline assignment: CDR1 SGHRS and CDR2 YFSETQ. CDR3 residues: CASSSSGYEQYF. The CDR3 bases are TGCGCCAGCAGCTCTTCAGGATACGAGCAGTACTTC.

The genes are TRBV5-7 and TRBJ2-3, with D possibly being TRBD1 (6 bases). TRBV5-7 carries the ORF label, with uncertain function. The CDR3 loop spans 15 amino acids. The V gene lost 2 bases and the J gene lost 0 bases, with 10 bases spanning the gap. CDR3 in amino acids: CASSLQGPSTDTQYF. The CDR3 nucleotides read TGTGCCAGCAGCTTACAGGGCCCTAGCACAGATACGCAGTATTTT.

V and J are TRBV4-1 and TRBJ1-2; maybe TRBD1 (5 bases). Germline V gene data show CDR1 as MGHRA and CDR2 as YSYEKL. The V gene lost 0 bases and the J gene lost 4 bases, with 12 bases spanning the gap. The CDR3 is made up of 15 amino acids. The CDR3 nucleotides are TGCGCCAGCAGCCAAGATGGGGGATCCCTCTATGGCTACACCTTC. Translated, it gives CASSQDGGSLYGYTF.

This chain links TRBV11-2 with TRBJ1-2, with no clear D. The CDR3 is 13 residues long. V was shortened by 0 bases and J by 6 bases, with 8 bases between the two germline ends. In germline, CDR1 is SGHAT, CDR2 FQNNGV. The CDR3 DNA reads TGTGCCAGCAGCTTAGATGGTCAACATGGCTACACCTTC. It translates to CASSLDGQHGYTF.

V is TRBV4-1 and J is TRBJ1-2, with D tentatively TRBD1 (6 bases). V lost 0 bases, J lost 8 bases, and 19 bases lay in between. The germline V gene has CDR1 MGHRA and CDR2 YSYEKL. The CDR3 loop spans 16 amino acids. CDR3 in DNA: TGCGCCAGCAGCCAAGAACCCTACCGGAGGGGGAACGGCTACACCTTC. The encoded protein is CASSQEPYRRGNGYTF.

The chain is built from TRBV7-9 and TRBJ2-6; D uncertain. Trimming took off 3 bases at V and 1 base at J, with 7 bases between the two ends. The CDR3 spans 15 residues. The germline CDR1 and CDR2 sequences are SEHNR and FQNEAQ (reference sequence). The chain's CDR3 is CASSLGSSGANVLTF. The CDR3 DNA reads TGTGCCAGCAGCTTGGGATCATCTGGGGCCAACGTCCTGACTTTC.

CDR3 nucleotide sequence: TGCGCCAGCAGCTTGAGTTCTGGGACCTACGAGCAGTACTTC. Translation: CASSLSSGTYEQYF. The gene calls are TRBV5-1 and TRBJ2-7; D not certain. The CDR3 totals 14 residues. Per germline, CDR1 SGHRS and CDR2 YFSETQ. The V gene lost 1 base and the J gene lost 2 bases, with 10 bases spanning the gap.

The CDR3 DNA reads as TGTGCCAGCAAGGGGGCCGGTGGCTACACCTTC. It yields the protein CASKGAGGYTF. The rearrangement joins TRBV6-6 to TRBJ1-2; 7 bases are shared with TRBD1. The junction had 3 bases not matched to a gene; V was cut back by 7 bases and J by 7 bases. Looked up from germline, CDR1 is MNHNY and CDR2 is SVGAGI (reference sequence). The CDR3 totals 11 residues.

The rearrangement uses TRBV5-8 and TRBJ1-6; D unresolved. Between the trimmed V and J ends, which lost 3 bases and 0 bases, there was a span of 16 bases. The CDR3 runs to 18 residues. CDR1 is SGHTS and CDR2 is YDEGEE in the germline V gene. CDR3 DNA: TGTGCCAGCAGCTACCGGGCTTCTGCGGGCTCCTATAATTCACCCCTCCACTTT. This gives the protein CASSYRASAGSYNSPLHF.

This clone was seen only a few times. This chain links TRBV7-2 with TRBJ2-2; D remains unclear. The V gene's germline CDR1 is SGHTA and CDR2 FQGNSA. Trimming stripped 5 bases from V and 0 bases from J, with 7 bases between. CDR3 length: 14 amino acids. CDR3 in DNA: TGTGCCAGCAGCGCTGGGGCGAACACCGGGGAGCTGTTTTTT. It yields the protein CASSAGANTGELFF.

This clone was detected only once. CDR3 coding DNA: TGTGCCAGCAGCCAAGATCTTAAAGGGACTAATGAAAAACTGTTTTTT. Translated, it gives CASSQDLKGTNEKLFF. The chain uses TRBV4-2 and TRBJ1-4; D is unresolved. CDR3 size: 16 residues. CDR1 and CDR2 from the germline V gene are LGHNA and YNFKEQ. Deletions cut 0 bases from V and 2 bases from J, with 10 bases between.

This chain uses TRBV27 with TRBJ2-2; possible D gene TRBD1, 6 bases. Germline V gives CDR1 MNHEY, CDR2 SMNVEV (reference sequence). V was shortened by 4 bases and J by 6 bases, with 15 bases between the two germline ends. There are 15 residues in the CDR3. The CDR3 loop reads CASSSTITGPGELFF. In nucleotides, the CDR3 is TGTGCCAGCAGTTCAACGATCACAGGGCCCGGGGAGCTGTTTTTT.

This clone was detected a few times. The J gene is TRBJ1-6, the V gene TRBV3-1 (or the pseudogene TRBV3-2); no firm D call. The CDR3 covers 12 residues. V was pared by 4 bases and J by 10 bases, with 8 bases between. Germline-derived CDR1 and CDR2 are LGHDT and YNNKEL (reference sequence). CDR3 region: CASSLQRSPLHF. In DNA, the CDR3 is TGTGCCAGCAGCCTACAACGGTCACCCCTCCACTTT.

The genes are TRBV5-1 and TRBJ2-3; D is perhaps TRBD2 (7 bases). This CDR3 spans 15 amino acids. Germline CDR1 reads SGHRS; CDR2 reads YFSETQ. The V end was cut by 1 base, the J end by 1 base, with 10 bases between. The CDR3 loop reads CASSLRGAGTDTQYF. The DNA for the CDR3 is TGCGCCAGCAGCTTGCGGGGGGCCGGCACAGATACGCAGTATTTT.

The chain carries TRBV5-1 and TRBJ2-7; 8 bases fit TRBD1. The V gene's germline CDR1 is SGHRS and CDR2 YFSETQ. Germline trimming cut 4 bases from V and 3 bases from J; bases unmatched to any gene: 3. The CDR3 sequence is 13 residues long. The CDR3 reads CASSAGQGYEQYF. CDR3 DNA sequence: TGCGCCAGCAGCGCCGGACAGGGCTACGAGCAGTACTTC.

The chain employs TRBV4-1 and TRBJ2-2; TRBD1 matches at 7 bases. The CDR3 contains 19 residues. Germline loops: CDR1 MGHRA, CDR2 YSYEKL. The V and J ends lost 0 bases and 4 bases, in that order; junction bases with no gene match: 14. The CDR3 DNA sequence: TGCGCCAGCAGCCAAGAAAGTACGGGACAGAACTTACCCACCGGGGAGCTGTTTTTT. Protein: CASSQESTGQNLPTGELFF.

The chain couples TRBV2 to TRBJ2-6; D possibly corresponds to TRBD1 (6 bases). The CDR3 is 18 residues long. Looked up from germline, CDR1 is SNHLY and CDR2 is FYNNEI. Trimming left V 6 bases short and J 0 bases short, with 18 bases between. The CDR3 DNA sequence: TGTGCCAGCAGCGAGACGGGACAACTGCTCTCTGGGGCCAACGTCCTGACTTTC. Protein: CASSETGQLLSGANVLTF.

This clone was seen more than once but under ten times. The chain carries TRBV10-3 and TRBJ1-6; D remains ambiguous. Germline V gene sequence: CDR1 ENHRY, CDR2 SYGVKD. The CDR3 length is 15 residues. V lost 3 bases to trimming and J lost 9 bases, with 15 bases between them. The CDR3 loop is CAISETSYGLSPLHF. The CDR3 region has the DNA TGTGCCATCAGTGAAACATCATACGGTCTTTCACCCCTCCACTTT.

The chain is built from TRBV18 and TRBJ1-2; D gene ambiguous. There are 14 residues in the CDR3. V was clipped by 3 bases and J by 3 bases, with 11 bases between them. Germline CDR1 is KGHSH and CDR2 is LQKENI. CDR3 sequence: CASSPRDSDYGYTF. CDR3 DNA sequence: TGTGCCAGCTCACCCCGGGATTCTGACTATGGCTACACCTTC.

The J gene is TRBJ2-1, the V gene TRBV2; 12 nucleotides line up with TRBD1. In germline, CDR1 is SNHLY, CDR2 FYNNEI. The CDR3 totals 15 residues. V lost 11 bases, J lost 8 bases, and 13 bases stayed unmatched. CDR3 sequence reads: CACQFSGTGGYEQFF. As DNA, the CDR3 is TGTGCCTGCCAATTTTCCGGGACAGGGGGCTATGAGCAGTTCTTC.

V and J are TRBV6-2 or TRBV6-3 and TRBJ2-5; 8 positions agree with TRBD2. This CDR3 is 16 amino acids long. Germline CDR1 MNHEY, CDR2 SVGEGT. The V and J ends lost 5 bases and 7 bases, in that order; junction bases with no gene match: 15. The chain's CDR3 is CASSRPGTRRVGTQYF. In DNA form, the CDR3 reads TGTGCCAGCAGTCGGCCCGGGACTAGACGCGTAGGGACCCAGTACTTC.